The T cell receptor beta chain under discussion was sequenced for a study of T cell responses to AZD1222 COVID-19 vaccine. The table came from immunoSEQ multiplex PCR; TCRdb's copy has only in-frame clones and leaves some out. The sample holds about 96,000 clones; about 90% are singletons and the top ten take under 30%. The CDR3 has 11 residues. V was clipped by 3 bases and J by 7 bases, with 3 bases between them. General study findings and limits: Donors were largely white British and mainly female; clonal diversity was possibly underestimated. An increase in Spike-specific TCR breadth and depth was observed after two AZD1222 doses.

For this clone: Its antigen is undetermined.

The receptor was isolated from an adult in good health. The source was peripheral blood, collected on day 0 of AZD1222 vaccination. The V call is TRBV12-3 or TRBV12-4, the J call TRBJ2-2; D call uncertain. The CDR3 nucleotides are TGTGCCAGCAGTTTTGGCGGGGAGCTGTTTTTT. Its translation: CASSFGGELFF.